The next 25 T cell receptor beta chains were all read from a single sample in a study of human T cells and chemical hapten exposure. TCRdb called the 5' RACE reads again in MiXCR, with one record for every CDR3 protein. The profile covers more than 60,000 distinct CDR3 sequences, with around 15% appearing a single time and under 7.5% taken by the ten largest. It was unfractionated whole blood from which total RNA was extracted. Source of these receptors: a female donor in good health.

This clonotype was detected a few times. This chain links TRBV5-1 with TRBJ2-1, with D perhaps TRBD2 (6 bases). Trimming took off 4 bases at V and 7 bases at J, with 9 bases between the two ends. Germline-derived CDR1 and CDR2 are SGHRS and YFSETQ. This CDR3 is built from 12 residues. The CDR3 region has the DNA TGCGCCAGCAGCACGGGGAGGAATGAGCAGTTCTTC. This codes for CASSTGRNEQFF.

This clonotype was counted only a few times. The DNA of the CDR3 is TGCGCCAGCAGCACCTCCCTAGCGGGAGGGACCTACGAGCAGTACTTC. Translating it yields CASSTSLAGGTYEQYF. The rearrangement links TRBV5-1 to TRBJ2-7; 12 bases align to TRBD2. From germline, CDR1 is SGHRS and CDR2 YFSETQ. The CDR3 spans 16 residues. V dropped 4 bases and J dropped 2; count of bases not matched to a gene: 7.

V gene TRBV7-9 combines with J gene TRBJ2-7, with D possibly called TRBD1 or TRBD2 (5 bases each). Germline V gene sequence: CDR1 SEHNR, CDR2 FQNEAQ (reference sequence). The V end was cut by 5 bases, the J end by 0 bases, with 11 bases between. The CDR3 length is 14 residues. The CDR3 reads CASSGDGNSYEQYF. DNA for the CDR3: TGTGCCAGCAGCGGGGACGGCAACTCCTACGAGCAGTACTTC.

This clonotype was recorded at least ten times. This chain links TRBV4-3 with TRBJ2-1; 7 bases match TRBD1. J was trimmed by 0 bases and V by 4 bases; bases with no gene match: 9. Looked up from germline, CDR1 is LGHNA and CDR2 is YSLEER. The CDR3 spans 17 residues. Here the CDR3 DNA reads TGCGCCAGCAGCCTCAGGACAGGACGGAGCTCCTACAATGAGCAGTTCTTC. It is translated as CASSLRTGRSSYNEQFF.

This clonotype was found a few times. The chain uses TRBV10-3 and TRBJ1-1, with D perhaps matching TRBD1 (6 bases). Germline V CDR1 and CDR2: ENHRY, SYGVKD. This CDR3 has 11 amino acids. The V gene lost 10 bases and the J gene lost 5 bases, with 11 bases spanning the gap. The CDR3 region is CATQGSTEAFF. The CDR3 DNA reads TGTGCCACACAGGGTTCGACTGAAGCTTTCTTT.

The chain has TRBV20-1 and TRBJ2-2, with unresolved D. This CDR3 contains 13 residues. Germline loops: CDR1 DFQATT, CDR2 SNEGSKA (reference sequence). With 4 bases removed from V and 3 bases from J, the gap between germline ends came to 9 bases. The CDR3 reads CSAILGYTGELFF. CDR3 bases: TGCAGTGCTATTCTAGGGTACACCGGGGAGCTGTTTTTT.

The chain carries TRBV20-1 and TRBJ2-7; perhaps TRBD2 as D (6 bases). From germline, CDR1 is DFQATT and CDR2 SNEGSKA (reference sequence). The CDR3 sequence is 13 residues long. Trimming took 6 bases from V and 3 from J, leaving 15 bases between them. CDR3 sequence reads: CSAPYLASYEQYF. As DNA, the CDR3 is TGCAGTGCCCCTTATCTAGCGAGCTACGAGCAGTACTTC.

This chain joins TRBV28 and TRBJ1-1; D remains ambiguous. Germline assignment: CDR1 MDHEN and CDR2 SYDVKM. Trimming stripped 4 bases from V and 6 bases from J, with 12 bases between. The CDR3 runs 13 residues. CDR3 bases: TGTGCCAGCAGTTCCGTGGGGTCCCCTGAAGCTTTCTTT. This translates into CASSSVGSPEAFF. Together with reference TRBV28 and TRBJ1-1, the CDR3 gives the full variable domain: DVKVTQSSRYLVKRTGEKVFLECVQDMDHENMFWYRQDPGLGLRLIYFSYDVKMKEKGDIPEGYSVSREKKERFSLILESASTNQTSMYLCASSSVGSPEAFFGQGTRLTVV.

The chain carries TRBV6-1 and TRBJ1-5; 7 nucleotides match TRBD1. Looked up from germline, CDR1 is MNHNS and CDR2 is SASEGT. The CDR3 length is 15 residues. J lost 4 bases, V lost 6 bases, and 9 bases had no gene match. The CDR3 sequence is CASSVDRQGNQPQHF. CDR3 coding DNA: TGTGCCAGCAGCGTGGACAGGCAAGGGAATCAGCCCCAGCATTTT.

CDR3 residues: CSVGTYSYEQYF. The CDR3 nucleotides read TGCAGCGTTGGGACTTACTCCTACGAGCAGTACTTC. The chain recombines TRBV29-1 with TRBJ2-7, with a weak D call TRBD2 (5 bases). Germline V gives CDR1 SQVTM, CDR2 ANQGSEA. The CDR3 is 12 amino acids. Trimming stripped 4 bases from V and 0 bases from J, with 7 bases between.

This chain joins TRBV29-1 and TRBJ1-2; no clear D. The CDR3 is made up of 11 amino acids. CDR1 and CDR2 from the germline V gene are SQVTM and ANQGSEA. Trimming shortened V by 4 bases and J by 4 bases, and 7 bases separated the two germline ends. CDR3 DNA sequence: TGCAGCGTTGTAACCACCTATGGCTACACCTTC. Encoded protein: CSVVTTYGYTF.

There are a few counts of this clonotype. CDR3 protein: CASNFSPDTQYF. In nucleotides, the CDR3 is TGTGCCAGCAATTTCTCCCCAGATACGCAGTATTTT. J is TRBJ2-3 and V is TRBV2; D is uncertain. CDR1 is SNHLY and CDR2 is FYNNEI in the germline V gene. The CDR3 totals 12 residues. Trimming took 7 bases from V and 4 from J, leaving 9 bases between them.

The chain employs TRBV28 and TRBJ1-1; TRBD1 is a possible D gene (5 bases). Trimming stripped 5 bases from V and 2 bases from J, with 15 bases between. Looked up from germline, CDR1 is MDHEN and CDR2 is SYDVKM. The CDR3 totals 15 residues. Here the CDR3 reads CASSPLTGLNTEAFF. CDR3 DNA: TGTGCCAGCAGTCCCCTCACAGGCCTAAACACTGAAGCTTTCTTT.

The table lists this clonotype with a few counts. This chain uses TRBV20-1 with TRBJ1-1; no clear D. CDR3 length: 12 amino acids. V dropped 7 bases and J dropped 1 base, with 10 bases sitting between them. The germline V gene encodes CDR1 DFQATT and CDR2 SNEGSKA (reference sequence). For the CDR3, the DNA is TGCAGTGGACACGCTCCGAACACTGAAGCTTTCTTT. It yields the protein CSGHAPNTEAFF.

This clonotype appeared a few times. The V call is TRBV5-1, the J call TRBJ2-1; weak D call: TRBD2 (6 bases). The CDR3 is 15 residues long. The germline V gene encodes CDR1 SGHRS and CDR2 YFSETQ. V was shortened by 4 bases and J by 4 bases, with 15 bases between the two germline ends. In DNA, the CDR3 is TGCGCCAGCAGCCCCCCGGGAGTTGGATACAATGAGCAGTTCTTC. This encodes CASSPPGVGYNEQFF.

The chain combines TRBV29-1 with TRBJ2-5; D is possibly TRBD1 (6 bases). This CDR3 contains 14 residues. The V gene lost 7 bases and the J gene lost 0 bases, with 15 bases spanning the gap. From germline, CDR1 is SQVTM and CDR2 ANQGSEA. The CDR3 here is CSARDTDNQETQYF. CDR3 sequence (DNA): TGCAGCGCTCGGGACACCGATAACCAAGAGACCCAGTACTTC.

About this clonotype: A much larger clone sits a single nucleotide away, making a read error possible. The chain carries TRBV2 and TRBJ1-1, with D perhaps matching TRBD1 (5 bases). The V and J ends lost 4 bases and 7 bases respectively, with 13 bases between them. This CDR3 region has 13 residues. Germline V gene lookup returns CDR1 SNHLY and CDR2 FYNNEI. The CDR3 reads CASSGQLENEAFF. CDR3 in DNA: TGTGCCAGCAGTGGACAGTTGGAGAATGAAGCTTTCTTT.

CDR3 nucleotides: TGTGCCAGCGGGGAGGGCCAGAGGGATACGCAGTATTTT. Translated, it gives CASGEGQRDTQYF. The chain combines TRBV28 with TRBJ2-3; 7 bases align to TRBD2. From germline, CDR1 is MDHEN and CDR2 SYDVKM. The CDR3 loop spans 13 amino acids. V was clipped by 8 bases and J by 6 bases; unmatched bases: 8.

This clonotype was counted many times. The gene calls are TRBV29-1 and TRBJ2-5; D is uncertain. Germline V gives CDR1 SQVTM, CDR2 ANQGSEA. CDR3 size: 14 residues. With 1 base removed from V and 1 base from J, the gap between germline ends came to 10 bases. CDR3 sequence: CSVEGVAAQETQYF. The CDR3, as DNA: TGCAGCGTTGAAGGGGTCGCGGCCCAAGAGACCCAGTACTTC.

In its sample, this clonotype was seen a few times. This chain connects TRBV5-1 to TRBJ2-6; D ambiguous. The germline gives CDR1 SGHRS, CDR2 YFSETQ. Trimming removed 9 bases from V and 4 bases from J, with 8 bases in between. This CDR3 contains 12 residues. CDR3 bases: TGCGCCACCAGAGTAGGGGCCAACGTCCTGACTTTC. Translated, it gives CATRVGANVLTF.

This clonotype was observed at least ten times. CDR3 sequence reads: CASSQGSASQETQYF. The CDR3 DNA follows: TGCGCCAGCAGCCAAGGGAGTGCGAGCCAAGAGACCCAGTACTTC. The V call is TRBV4-1, the J call TRBJ2-5; the D is unclear. V lost 1 base and J 1 base, leaving 10 bases between the germline ends. Germline V gene data show CDR1 as MGHRA and CDR2 as YSYEKL. CDR3 length: 15 residues.

The chain recombines TRBV10-3 with TRBJ2-2; tentatively, D is TRBD1 (6 bases). CDR1 ENHRY and CDR2 SYGVKD come from the germline V gene. Trimming cost V 6 bases and J 3 bases, with 11 bases left between them. The CDR3 spans 14 residues. This CDR3 is CAIRGSGDTGELFF. Written as DNA, the CDR3 is TGTGCCATCAGGGGATCAGGGGACACCGGGGAGCTGTTTTTT.

This clonotype has a single count. The V and J genes are TRBV3-1 and TRBJ1-2, with 9 bases aligning to TRBD1. The germline V gene has CDR1 LGHDT and CDR2 YNNKEL (reference sequence). The ends lost 1 base at V and 5 bases at J; junction bases unmatched: 8. This CDR3 region has 16 residues. CDR3 sequence (DNA): TGTGCCAGCAGCCAAGGTACAGGGGGCGGAATTTATGGCTACACCTTC. Amino acids: CASSQGTGGGIYGYTF.

This clonotype occurred many times. The V and J genes are TRBV5-1 and TRBJ2-2; D unclear. The CDR3 runs to 12 residues. The germline gives CDR1 SGHRS, CDR2 YFSETQ. V lost 5 bases, J lost 6 bases, and 8 bases lay in between. CDR3 loop: CASRVPAGELFF. CDR3 nucleotide sequence: TGCGCCAGCAGGGTCCCGGCCGGGGAGCTGTTTTTT.

V gene TRBV7-2 combines with J gene TRBJ2-7; either TRBD1 or TRBD2 may fit D (5 bases each). The CDR3 length is 14 residues. The germline V gene encodes CDR1 SGHTA and CDR2 FQGNSA. V dropped 5 bases and J dropped 4 bases, with 15 bases sitting between them. CDR3 sequence (DNA): TGTGCCAGCAGCGTTACCCGGGACGGTTACGAGCAGTACTTC. As protein: CASSVTRDGYEQYF.